This entry is about one T cell receptor beta chain. It lacks a known antigen. Per-base qualities were not stored, and no clone one base away is much larger. Library generation was performed with the immunoSEQ multiplex PCR assay. A mixture of 60 forward primers for TCR Vbeta segments and 13 reverse primers for TCR Jbeta segments was used in the multiplex PCR. The CDR3 region of rearranged TCR beta genes was amplified from genomic DNA by a multiplex PCR assay. The amplified TCR beta libraries were sequenced on the Illumina HiSeq System as 87-base-pair reads. The study's processing was this. In a later analysis, roughly 80 million unique TCR beta chains were counted across the approximately 620 repertoires, and approximately 11 million of these chains were shared by at least two donors. Raw reads were error-corrected and collapsed into unique sequences by a nearest-neighbor algorithm in which closely related sequences were merged to remove PCR and sequencing errors. CDR3 sequences were aligned to IMGT reference sequences to assign V, D and J gene segments. For a sequence to be retained, at least a six-nucleotide match to both a V gene segment and a J gene segment was required. Rearrangements were called productive when the CDR3 lacked stop codons and stayed in frame with V and J; all others were non-productive. Following IMGT convention, CDR3 was defined as the stretch from the second conserved V-encoded cysteine to the conserved J-encoded phenylalanine. The earlier analysis of about 620 of the donors excluded sequences that lacked an unambiguous match to a single V gene segment. An earlier analysis of under 750 of the donors called V segments functional above 56.7% productive rearrangements and segregating when the between-donor standard deviation exceeded 5%. A statistical classification framework was developed to diagnose cytomegalovirus status using the catalog of TCR beta chain sequences. A later analysis assigned V and J genes by comparing TCR nucleotide sequences with IMGT/GENE-DB human TR gene sequences. In a later analysis, CDR3 sequences and most-parsimonious VDJ recombination scenarios were assigned using the TCRdist pipeline. In a later analysis, every TCR beta chain was defined by the combination of its CDR3 amino acid sequence and its V-gene family, and reads without a unique V-gene family were dropped. To address suspected cross-contamination and a sequencing artifact, a later analysis removed some 620 highly shared, low-generation-probability nucleotide sequences. In a later analysis, a clonal expansion index was calculated for each public chain from normalized within-repertoire ranks of inferred template counts. In a later analysis, generation probabilities were computed using a VDJ recombination model fitted to out-of-frame rearrangements, and the results were checked against IGoR. In a later analysis, hypergeometric tests were used to score TCR-TCR, TCR-HLA and TCR-CMV co-occurrence, with a repertoire-size bias correction applied to TCR pairs. In a later analysis, false discovery rates were estimated by permuting HLA or CMV assignments 20 times. A later analysis grouped co-occurring TCRs with DBSCAN, adding TCRdist sequence similarity when clustering within HLA-allele-positive subsets. Repertoires with fewer than 30,000 or more than 120,000 public chains, plus five repertoires with anomalous nucleotide sharing, were excluded from co-occurrence clustering. As stored in TCRdb, this immuneACCESS dataset retains in-frame rearrangements with V and J assigned. A fraction of the clones does not appear; measured against another copy, unresolved V genes explain less than half of the discrepancy, and the remainder lacks a known reason. V and J calls plus clone size are reproduced from that table; the DNA served to infer D and trimming. The table for this sample lists 95,000 to 100,000 clones; around 77% of them were counted only once. The ten most abundant clones make up around 3.6% of the sample.

These data belong to a study of cytomegalovirus exposure and HLA in healthy donors listed by TCRdb under 2017. Describing the broader study: In an earlier analysis of several hundred of the donors, 276 Gb of sequence data and 90 million to 130 million unique TCR beta sequences from 180 million or so T cells were reported. Across roughly 420 genotyped donors of the cohort, an average of roughly 230,000 unique TCR beta nucleotide sequences per donor were sequenced, and 15% to 20% of those sequences were non-productive. High-throughput TCR immunosequencing, statistical association of individual TCRs with disease status, and machine learning were combined to predict cytomegalovirus infection status. In a later analysis, previously published TCR beta repertoires from about 670 donors were re-analyzed and high-resolution HLA genotyping was added so that TCR occurrence patterns could be studied. An early release covering around 630 HLA-typed donors comprised about 310 gigabases of sequencing data and roughly 85 million unique TCR sequences. Of the roughly 400 genotyped donors, approximately 81% were placed in the genetic ancestry cluster associated with self-reported Caucasian donors. A later genetic analysis took genome-wide SNP genotypes for about three fifths of the 666 donors and used that subset as a discovery cohort. Because of strong linkage in the cohort, roughly five DR-DQ haplotypes were treated as single units for association and clustering. Typing coverage varied by locus: about 629-640 donors for A, B, C, DRB1 and DQB1; more than 500 for DQA1; over 600 for DPA1; under 490 for DPB1. The study aimed to test whether cataloging public T cell receptors could reveal signatures of past pathogen exposure. Donor age, sex, ethnicity and CMV serostatus were collected together with the repertoire data. Besides the first cohort of around 670 subjects, a separate validation cohort made up of around 120 different subjects was used. HLA typing covered class I and class II loci at four-digit resolution. The study used immunosequencing to profile the T cell repertoires of more than 650 subjects and linked those repertoires to cytomegalovirus serostatus. An earlier analysis of roughly 580 of the donors used high-throughput TCR beta sequencing to judge whether each TCR beta V gene segment behaved as functional or pseudogenic. All discovery cohort repertoires had been generated using a single sequencing platform. Rather than drawing on any new phenotypic data, the later analysis identified candidate immune exposures from TCR beta sequences and the way those sequences occurred across donors.

V is pruned by 7 bases and J by 0 bases, leaving 3 bases of the junction without a gene match. The CDR3 runs 13 residues from the cysteine to the phenylalanine. The entry retains the CDR3 DNA only, 39 bases that are in frame from base 1. For CDR1 and CDR2, the germline V gene lists SGDLS and YYNGEE. The cohort comprised more than 550 healthy bone marrow donors. All cohort members were sampled while nominally healthy, although unrecorded immune exposures were likely present. The donor was CMV seronegative and was included in the group of a few hundred seronegative cohort members. A peripheral blood sample was provided by each donor, and peripheral blood mononuclear cells were used for TCR beta sequencing. The Qiagen DNeasy Blood Extraction Kit was used to extract genomic DNA from the blood cell samples. The full study reports these points: Because counts were too low, about 18 rarely observed V segments, including chromosome 9 orphons, were left out of the earlier analysis of over 550 of the donors. The authors suggested that the approach could potentially be generalized to other disease states and immunological phenotypes. CMV serostatus was the only immune exposure information available for the cohort. Linkage disequilibrium might explain the correlated functional status among segregating V segments, but an unknown experimental factor could not be excluded. In a later genetic analysis, fewer N-insertions in productive TCRs were reported among donors in an Asian-associated ancestry cluster than the roughly 700-donor mean. A cluster of highly shared sequence variants was judged likely to represent a technical artifact of the sequencing pipeline. A later analysis found that TCR association rates varied across HLA loci, with DRB1 alleles showing the most associated TCRs and HLA-C alleles the fewest. The 87-base-pair reads could not distinguish some IMGT-functional V segments, including TRBV6-2 and TRBV6-3, so those segments were excluded. Cytomegalovirus status was reported to be diagnosed by the classifier with high specificity and sensitivity in both the original and validation cohorts. In an earlier analysis of some 500 of the donors, most TCR beta V segments were observed in productive rearrangements about 87% or about 30% of the time, broadly matching IMGT annotations. In a later analysis, most CMV-associated TCR beta chains were found to appear HLA-restricted, with HLA associations seemingly driven largely by CMV exposure. Across donors, most TCR sequences were observed very rarely, whereas some public TCRs were present in many individuals. In the study, some 160 TCR beta chains were listed as associated with cytomegalovirus. A later genetic analysis associated a missense DCLRE1C variant with V-gene and J-gene trimming of TCR beta chains, and an independent cohort replicated the association. HLA typing was unavailable for some donors at each locus, so association tests used only the typed subset. In vitro tests confirmed that a few of the cytomegalovirus-associated TCR beta chains recognize cytomegalovirus antigens. In this cohort, only TCR beta chains were sequenced, and detectable features were limited by the absence of alpha or paired-chain data. At a false discovery rate of 0.05, a later analysis linked 16,000 or so TCR beta sequences to specific HLA alleles. Several of the top co-occurrence clusters appeared to be linked to parvovirus B19, influenza, CMV and Epstein-Barr virus, according to a later analysis. A later analysis found that HLA-associated TCR beta chains were more clonally expanded and had lower generation probabilities than equally common non-associated chains. Assigning TCR associations to individual alleles was difficult when HLA alleles, especially DR and DQ, strongly co-occurred. Sequencing depth was assumed to be roughly uniform across donors in the presence/absence analyses, though that assumption may not hold. A further reported finding was that TCR beta sequences accurately predicted the HLA-A and HLA-B alleles for most subjects in the first cohort.

This clonotype originated in a man aged 35-49 years in good health and CMV-seronegative. Recombination linked TRBV9 to TRBJ2-7, with TRBD1 identical over 8 junction bases. The sample consisted of PBMCs. The base sequence is TGTGCCAGCCGGGACAGGCCCTCCTACGAGCAGTACTTC. It codes for CASRDRPSYEQYF.